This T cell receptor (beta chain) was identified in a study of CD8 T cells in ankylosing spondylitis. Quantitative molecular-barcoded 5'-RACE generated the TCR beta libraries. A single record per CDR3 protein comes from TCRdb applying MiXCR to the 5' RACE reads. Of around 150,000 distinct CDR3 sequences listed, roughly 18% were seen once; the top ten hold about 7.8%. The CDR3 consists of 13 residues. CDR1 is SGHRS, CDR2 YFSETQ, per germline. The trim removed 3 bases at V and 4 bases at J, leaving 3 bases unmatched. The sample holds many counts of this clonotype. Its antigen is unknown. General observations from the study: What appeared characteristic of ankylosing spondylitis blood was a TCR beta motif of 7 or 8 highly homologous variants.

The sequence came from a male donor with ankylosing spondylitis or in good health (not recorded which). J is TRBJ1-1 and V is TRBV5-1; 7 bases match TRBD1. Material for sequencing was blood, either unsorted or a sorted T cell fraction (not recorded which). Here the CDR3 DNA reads TGCGCCAGCAGCTCTACAGGGGTCACTGAAGCTTTCTTT. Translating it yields CASSSTGVTEAFF.